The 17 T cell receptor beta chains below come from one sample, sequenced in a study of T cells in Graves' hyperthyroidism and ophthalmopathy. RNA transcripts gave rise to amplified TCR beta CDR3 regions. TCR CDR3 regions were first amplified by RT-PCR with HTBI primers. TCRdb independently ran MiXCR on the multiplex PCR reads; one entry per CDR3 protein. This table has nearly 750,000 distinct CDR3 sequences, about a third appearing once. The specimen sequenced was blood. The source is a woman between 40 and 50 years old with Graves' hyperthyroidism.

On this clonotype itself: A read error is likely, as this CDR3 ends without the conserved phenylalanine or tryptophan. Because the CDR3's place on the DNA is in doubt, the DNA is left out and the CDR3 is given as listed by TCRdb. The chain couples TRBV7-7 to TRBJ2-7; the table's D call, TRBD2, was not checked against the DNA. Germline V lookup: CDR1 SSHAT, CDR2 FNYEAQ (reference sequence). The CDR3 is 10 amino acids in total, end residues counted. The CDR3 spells CASSLGRLAG.

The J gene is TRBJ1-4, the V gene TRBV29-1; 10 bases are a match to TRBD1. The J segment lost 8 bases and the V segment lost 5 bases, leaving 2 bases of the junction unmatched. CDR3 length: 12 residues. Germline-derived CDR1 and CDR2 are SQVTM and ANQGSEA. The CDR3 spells CSVMTGGEKLFF. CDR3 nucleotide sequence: TGCAGCGTTATGACAGGGGGCGAAAAACTGTTTTTT. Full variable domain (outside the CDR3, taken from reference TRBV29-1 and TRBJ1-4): SAVISQKPSRDICQRGTSLTIQCQVDSQVTMMFWYRQQPGQSLTLIATANQGSEATYESGFVIDKFPISRPNLTFSTLTVSNMSPEDSSIYLCSVMTGGEKLFFGSGTQLSVL.

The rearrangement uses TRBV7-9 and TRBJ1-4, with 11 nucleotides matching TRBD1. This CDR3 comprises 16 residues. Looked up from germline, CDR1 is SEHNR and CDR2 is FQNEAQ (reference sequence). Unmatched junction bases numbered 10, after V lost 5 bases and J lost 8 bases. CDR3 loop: CASSPRGTGGREKLFF. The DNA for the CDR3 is TGTGCCAGCAGCCCCCGGGGGACAGGGGGGAGGGAAAAACTGTTTTTT.

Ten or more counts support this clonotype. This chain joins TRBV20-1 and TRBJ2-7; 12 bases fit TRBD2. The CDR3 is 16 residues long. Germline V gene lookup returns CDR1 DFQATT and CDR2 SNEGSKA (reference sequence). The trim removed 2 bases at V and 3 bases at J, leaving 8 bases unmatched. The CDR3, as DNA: TGCAGTGCTAGACCTCGGACTAGCGGGATCATCTACGAGCAGTACTTC. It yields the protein CSARPRTSGIIYEQYF.

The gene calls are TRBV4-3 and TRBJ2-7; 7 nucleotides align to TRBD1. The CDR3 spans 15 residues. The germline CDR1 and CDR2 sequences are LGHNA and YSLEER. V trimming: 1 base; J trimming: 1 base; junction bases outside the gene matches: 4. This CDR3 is CASSQVWDSSYEQYF. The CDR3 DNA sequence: TGCGCCAGCAGCCAAGTGTGGGACAGTTCCTACGAGCAGTACTTC.

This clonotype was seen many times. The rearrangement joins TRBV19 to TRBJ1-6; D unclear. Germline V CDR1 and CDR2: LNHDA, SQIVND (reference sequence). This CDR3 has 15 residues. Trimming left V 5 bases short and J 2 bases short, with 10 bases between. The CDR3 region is CASSLADAYNSPLHF. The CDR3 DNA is TGTGCCAGTAGTCTAGCGGACGCCTATAATTCACCCCTCCACTTT.

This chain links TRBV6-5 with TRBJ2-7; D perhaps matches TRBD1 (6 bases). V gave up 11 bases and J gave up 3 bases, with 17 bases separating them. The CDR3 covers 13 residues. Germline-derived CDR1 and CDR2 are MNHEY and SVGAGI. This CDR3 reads CAASPGHHYEQYF. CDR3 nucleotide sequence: TGTGCCGCCTCACCGGGACACCACTACGAGCAGTACTTC.

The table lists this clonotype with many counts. DNA for the CDR3: TGTGCCAGCAGTTACTCGCGGGGGGTGAACACTGAAGCTTTCTTT. It translates to CASSYSRGVNTEAFF. V usage is TRBV6-5 and J usage is TRBJ1-1, with a weak D call TRBD1 (5 bases). Trimming stripped 0 bases from V and 0 bases from J, with 8 bases between. This CDR3 region has 15 residues. Germline values: CDR1 MNHEY, CDR2 SVGAGI.

CDR3 coding DNA: TGTGCCAGCATCTCATGGCGATCTGAAGCTTTCTTT. Translation: CASISWRSEAFF. The chain joins TRBV28 to TRBJ1-1; no clear D. This CDR3 spans 12 amino acids. Germline V gene data show CDR1 as MDHEN and CDR2 as SYDVKM. V was shortened by 7 bases and J by 6 bases, with 12 bases between the two germline ends.

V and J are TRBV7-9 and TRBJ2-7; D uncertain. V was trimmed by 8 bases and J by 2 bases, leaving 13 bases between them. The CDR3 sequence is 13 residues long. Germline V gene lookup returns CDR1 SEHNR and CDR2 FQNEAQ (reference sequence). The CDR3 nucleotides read TGTGCCAGCGTCATAGGCCGGACCTACGAGCAGTACTTC. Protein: CASVIGRTYEQYF.

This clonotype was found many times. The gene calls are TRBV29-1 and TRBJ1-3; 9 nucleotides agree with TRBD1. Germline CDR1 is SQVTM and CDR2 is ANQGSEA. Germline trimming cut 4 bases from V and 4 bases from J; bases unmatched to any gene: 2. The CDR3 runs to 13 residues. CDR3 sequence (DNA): TGCAGCGTTGGGGACAGGGCGGGAAACACCATATATTTT. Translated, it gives CSVGDRAGNTIYF.

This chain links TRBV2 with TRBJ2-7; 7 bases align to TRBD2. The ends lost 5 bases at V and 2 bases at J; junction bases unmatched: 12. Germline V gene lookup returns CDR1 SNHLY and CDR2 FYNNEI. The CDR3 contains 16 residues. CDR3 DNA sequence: TGTGCCAGCAGTCCCCATCCTCTAGCGGCTGCCTACGAGCAGTACTTC. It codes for CASSPHPLAAAYEQYF.

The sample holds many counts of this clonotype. The CDR3 DNA follows: TGTGCCAGCAGTGAAACAGGGAAAAGAACCTATGGCTACACCTTC. Amino acid sequence: CASSETGKRTYGYTF. The J gene is TRBJ1-2, the V gene TRBV2; D possibly corresponds to TRBD1 (6 bases). The germline gives CDR1 SNHLY, CDR2 FYNNEI. The CDR3 sequence is 15 residues long. V lost 2 bases and J lost 4, with 14 bases in between.

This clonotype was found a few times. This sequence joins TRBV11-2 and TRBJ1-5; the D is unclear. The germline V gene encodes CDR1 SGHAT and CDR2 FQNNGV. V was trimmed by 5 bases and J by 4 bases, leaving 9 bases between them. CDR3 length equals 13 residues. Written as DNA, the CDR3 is TGTGCCAGCAGCCGAAATGAGAATCAGCCCCAGCATTTT. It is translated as CASSRNENQPQHF.

Here the CDR3 DNA reads TGCGCCAGCAGCCCAGGGGGAGATGATGGCTACACCTTC. It specifies CASSPGGDDGYTF. The chain recombines TRBV5-1 with TRBJ1-2; TRBD1 matches 7 bases. CDR1 SGHRS and CDR2 YFSETQ come from the germline V gene. J was trimmed by 6 bases and V by 4 bases; bases with no gene match: 6. The CDR3 is made up of 13 amino acids.

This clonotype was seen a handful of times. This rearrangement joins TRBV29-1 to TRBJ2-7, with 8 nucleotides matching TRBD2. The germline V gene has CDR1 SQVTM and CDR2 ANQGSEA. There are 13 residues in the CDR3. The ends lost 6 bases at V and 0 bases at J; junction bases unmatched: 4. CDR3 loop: CSVPSGYSYEQYF. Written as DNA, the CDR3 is TGCAGCGTCCCTAGCGGGTACTCCTACGAGCAGTACTTC.

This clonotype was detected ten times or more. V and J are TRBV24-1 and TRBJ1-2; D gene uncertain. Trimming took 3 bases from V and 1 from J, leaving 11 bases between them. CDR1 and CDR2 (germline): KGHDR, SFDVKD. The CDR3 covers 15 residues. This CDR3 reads CATSDADGFNYGYTF. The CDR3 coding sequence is TGTGCCACCAGTGATGCGGACGGATTTAACTATGGCTACACCTTC.